This T cell receptor (beta chain) was sequenced during a study of CD8+ T cells in alopecia areata. For the study at large: The drug, oral tofacitinib, was given to treated patients at 5 to 10 mg twice daily. Patients in the study were on tofacitinib for 6 to 18 months, then off it for 6 months. Study-wide findings and caveats: Compared with mice, patients displayed less clear TCR sharing, possibly for HLA-related reasons.

The sequencing template was cDNA reverse transcribed from extracted RNA. Data came from immunoSEQ multiplex PCR; TCRdb stores just in-frame clones and leaves some out. This table has about 200,000 clones, around 62% appearing once. V shed 3 bases and J shed 4 bases, with 11 bases lying between them. Germline CDR1 SGDLS, CDR2 YYNGEE. The CDR3 totals 14 residues. Notes on this clone: What it recognizes is unknown.

The sample was CD4+ T cells sorted from blood, taken at week 0. The TCR was taken from a human donor with alopecia areata. V gene TRBV9 combines with J gene TRBJ1-5, with D maybe TRBD1 (6 bases). CDR3 in DNA: TGTGCCAGCAGCGAGGGGGGCGCAAATCAGCCCCAGCATTTT. Translation: CASSEGGANQPQHF.